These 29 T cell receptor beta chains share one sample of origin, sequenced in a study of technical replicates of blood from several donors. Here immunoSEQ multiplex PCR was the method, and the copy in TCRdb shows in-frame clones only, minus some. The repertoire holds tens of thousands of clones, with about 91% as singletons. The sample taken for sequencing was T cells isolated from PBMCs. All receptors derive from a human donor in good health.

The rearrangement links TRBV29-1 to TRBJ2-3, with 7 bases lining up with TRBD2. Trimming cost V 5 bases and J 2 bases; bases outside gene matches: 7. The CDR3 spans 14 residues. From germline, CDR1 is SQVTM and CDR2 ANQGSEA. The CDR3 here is CSVSSGSPTDTQYF. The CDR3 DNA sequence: TGCAGCGTTTCTAGCGGATCCCCCACAGATACGCAGTATTTT.

CDR3 DNA: TGTGCCAGCAGACGAAGACTAGCGGGAGGCGGGGAGCTGTTTTTT. It codes for CASRRRLAGGGELFF. The chain uses TRBV28 and TRBJ2-2, with 13 bases that match TRBD2. Losses at the gene ends were 6 bases for V and 7 bases for J; bases not matched to a gene: 5. The germline gives CDR1 MDHEN, CDR2 SYDVKM. This CDR3 contains 15 residues.

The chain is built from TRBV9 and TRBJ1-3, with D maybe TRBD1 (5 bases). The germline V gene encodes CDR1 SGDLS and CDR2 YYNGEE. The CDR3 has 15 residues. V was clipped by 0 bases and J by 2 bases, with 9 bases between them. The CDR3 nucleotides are TGTGCCAGCAGCGTAGCCAGGGAACCTGGAAACACCATATATTTT. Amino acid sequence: CASSVAREPGNTIYF.

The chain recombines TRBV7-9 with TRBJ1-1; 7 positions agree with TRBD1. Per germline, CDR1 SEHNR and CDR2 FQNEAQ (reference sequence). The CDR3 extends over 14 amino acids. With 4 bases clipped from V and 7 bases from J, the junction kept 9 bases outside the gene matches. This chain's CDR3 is CASSSRTGHLEAFF. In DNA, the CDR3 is TGTGCCAGCAGCTCTCGGACAGGCCATCTTGAAGCTTTCTTT.

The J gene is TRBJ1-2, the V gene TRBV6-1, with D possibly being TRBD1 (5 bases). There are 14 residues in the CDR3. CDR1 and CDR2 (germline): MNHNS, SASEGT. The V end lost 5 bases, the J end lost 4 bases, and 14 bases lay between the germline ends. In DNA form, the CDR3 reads TGTGCCAGCAGTTTGACGGCGGGGCCCTATGGCTACACCTTC. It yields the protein CASSLTAGPYGYTF.

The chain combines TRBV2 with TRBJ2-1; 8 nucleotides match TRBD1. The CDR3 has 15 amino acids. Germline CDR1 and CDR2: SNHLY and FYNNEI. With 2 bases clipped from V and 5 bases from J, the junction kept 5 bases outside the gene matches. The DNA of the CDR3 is TGTGCCAGCAGTGAAAAGTCAGGGGGCCACAATGAGCAGTTCTTC. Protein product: CASSEKSGGHNEQFF. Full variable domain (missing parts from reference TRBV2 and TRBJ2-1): EPEVTQTPSHQVTQMGQEVILRCVPISNHLYFYWYRQILGQKVEFLVSFYNNEISEKSEIFDDQFSVERPDGSNFTLKIRSTKLEDSAMYFCASSEKSGGHNEQFFGPGTRLTVL.

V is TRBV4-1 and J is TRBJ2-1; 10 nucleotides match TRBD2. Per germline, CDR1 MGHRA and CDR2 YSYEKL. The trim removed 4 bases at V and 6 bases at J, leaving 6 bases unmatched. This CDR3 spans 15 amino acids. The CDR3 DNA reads TGCGCCAGCAGCCGAGAAGCGGGAGGGCTCAATGAGCAGTTCTTC. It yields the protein CASSREAGGLNEQFF.

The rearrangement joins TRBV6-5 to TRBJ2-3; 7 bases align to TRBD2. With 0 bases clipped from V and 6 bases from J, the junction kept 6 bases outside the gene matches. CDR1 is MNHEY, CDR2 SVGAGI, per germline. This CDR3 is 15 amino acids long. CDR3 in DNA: TGTGCCAGCAGTTACTCTACTAGCGCCCTGGATACGCAGTATTTT. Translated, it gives CASSYSTSALDTQYF.

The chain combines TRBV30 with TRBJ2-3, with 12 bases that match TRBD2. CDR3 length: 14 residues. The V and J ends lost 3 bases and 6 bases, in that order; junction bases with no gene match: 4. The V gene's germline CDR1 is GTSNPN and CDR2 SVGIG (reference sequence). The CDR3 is CAWRLAGGRDTQYF. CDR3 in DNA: TGTGCCTGGAGGCTAGCGGGAGGGCGGGATACGCAGTATTTT.

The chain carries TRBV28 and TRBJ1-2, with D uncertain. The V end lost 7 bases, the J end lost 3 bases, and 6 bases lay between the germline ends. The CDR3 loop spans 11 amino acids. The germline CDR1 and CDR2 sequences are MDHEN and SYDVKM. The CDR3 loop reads CASKRYYGYTF. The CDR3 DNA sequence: TGTGCCAGCAAACGGTACTATGGCTACACCTTC.

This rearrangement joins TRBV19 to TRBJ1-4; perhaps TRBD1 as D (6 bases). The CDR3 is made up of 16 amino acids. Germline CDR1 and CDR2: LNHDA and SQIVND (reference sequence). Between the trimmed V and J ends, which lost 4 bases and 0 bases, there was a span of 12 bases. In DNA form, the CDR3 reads TGTGCCAGTAGTACACACAGGGATGCAACTAATGAAAAACTGTTTTTT. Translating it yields CASSTHRDATNEKLFF. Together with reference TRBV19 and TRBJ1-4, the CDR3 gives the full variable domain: DGGITQSPKYLFRKEGQNVTLSCEQNLNHDAMYWYRQDPGQGLRLIYYSQIVNDFQKGDIAEGYSVSREKKESFPLTVTSAQKNPTAFYLCASSTHRDATNEKLFFGSGTQLSVL.

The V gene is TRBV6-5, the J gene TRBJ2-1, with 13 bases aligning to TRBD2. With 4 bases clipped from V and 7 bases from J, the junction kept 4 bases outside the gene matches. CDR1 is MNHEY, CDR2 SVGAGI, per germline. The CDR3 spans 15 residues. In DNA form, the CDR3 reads TGTGCCAGCAGTTTTTGGACTAGCGGGAGAAATGAGCAGTTCTTC. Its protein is CASSFWTSGRNEQFF.

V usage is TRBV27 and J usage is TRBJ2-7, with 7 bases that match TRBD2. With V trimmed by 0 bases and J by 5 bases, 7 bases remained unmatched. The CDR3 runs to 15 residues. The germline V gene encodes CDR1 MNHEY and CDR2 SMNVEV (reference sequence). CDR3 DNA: TGTGCCAGCAGTTTATCGACACTAGCGCCCCACGAGCAGTACTTC. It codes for CASSLSTLAPHEQYF.

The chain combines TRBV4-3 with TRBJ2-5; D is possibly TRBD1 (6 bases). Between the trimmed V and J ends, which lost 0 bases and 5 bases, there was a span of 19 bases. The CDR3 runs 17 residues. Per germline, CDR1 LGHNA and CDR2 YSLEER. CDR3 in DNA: TGCGCCAGCAGCCAAGATCCCCCCTCAGGGGAAGGGGAGACCCAGTACTTC. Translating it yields CASSQDPPSGEGETQYF.

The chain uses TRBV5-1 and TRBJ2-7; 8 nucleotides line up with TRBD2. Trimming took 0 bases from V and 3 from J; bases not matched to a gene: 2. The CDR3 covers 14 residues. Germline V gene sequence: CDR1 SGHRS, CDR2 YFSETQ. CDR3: CASSLEREIYEQYF. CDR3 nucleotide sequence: TGCGCCAGCAGCTTGGAGCGGGAGATCTACGAGCAGTACTTC.

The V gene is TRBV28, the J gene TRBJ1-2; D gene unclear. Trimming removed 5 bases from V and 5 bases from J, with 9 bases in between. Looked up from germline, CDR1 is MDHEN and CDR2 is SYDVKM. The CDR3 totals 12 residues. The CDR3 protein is CASSLTEYGYTF. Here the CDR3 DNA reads TGTGCCAGCAGTCTAACGGAGTATGGCTACACCTTC.

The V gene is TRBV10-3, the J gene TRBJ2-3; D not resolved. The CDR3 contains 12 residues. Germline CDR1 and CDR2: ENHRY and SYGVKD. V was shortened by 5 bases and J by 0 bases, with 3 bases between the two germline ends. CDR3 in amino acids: CAISSSTDTQYF. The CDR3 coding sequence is TGTGCCATCAGTTCTAGCACAGATACGCAGTATTTT.

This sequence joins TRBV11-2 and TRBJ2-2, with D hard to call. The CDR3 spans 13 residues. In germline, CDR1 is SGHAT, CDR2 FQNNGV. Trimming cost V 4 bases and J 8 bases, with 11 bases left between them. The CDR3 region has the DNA TGTGCCAGCAGCTCCCCGAGTTTAGGGGAGCTGTTTTTT. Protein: CASSSPSLGELFF.

This CDR3 reads CASSLIGEGETQYF. The DNA of the CDR3 is TGTGCCAGCAGCTTAATAGGGGAGGGAGAGACCCAGTACTTC. The rearrangement joins TRBV7-6 to TRBJ2-5; 7 nucleotides agree with TRBD2. This CDR3 contains 14 residues. The V gene end was trimmed by 2 bases and the J gene end by 4 bases; junction bases not matched to a gene: 4. CDR1 SGHVS and CDR2 FNYEAQ come from the germline V gene.

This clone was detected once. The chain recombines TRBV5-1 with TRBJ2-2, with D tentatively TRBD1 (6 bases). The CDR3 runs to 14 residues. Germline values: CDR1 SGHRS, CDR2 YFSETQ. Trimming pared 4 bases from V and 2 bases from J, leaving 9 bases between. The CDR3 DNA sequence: TGCGCCAGCAGCCCGGGACATAACACCGGGGAGCTGTTTTTT. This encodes CASSPGHNTGELFF.

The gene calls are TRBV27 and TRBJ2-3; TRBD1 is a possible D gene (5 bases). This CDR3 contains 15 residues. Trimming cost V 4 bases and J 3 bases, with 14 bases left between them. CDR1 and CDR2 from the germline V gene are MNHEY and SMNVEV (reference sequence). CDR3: CASSYQGMRTDTQYF. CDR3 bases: TGTGCCAGCAGTTATCAGGGAATGAGGACAGATACGCAGTATTTT.

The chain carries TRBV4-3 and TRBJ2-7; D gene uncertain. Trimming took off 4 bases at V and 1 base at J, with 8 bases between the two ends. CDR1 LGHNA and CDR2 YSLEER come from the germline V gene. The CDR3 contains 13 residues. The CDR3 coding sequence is TGCGCCAGCAGCCTCGGGTTGTCCTACGAGCAGTACTTC. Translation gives CASSLGLSYEQYF.

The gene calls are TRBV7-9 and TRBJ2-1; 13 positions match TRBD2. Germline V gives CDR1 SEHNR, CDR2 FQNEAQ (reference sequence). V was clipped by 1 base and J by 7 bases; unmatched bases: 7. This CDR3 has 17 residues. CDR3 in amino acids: CASSLGTSGRKGNEQFF. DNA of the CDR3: TGTGCCAGCAGCTTAGGGACTAGCGGGAGAAAAGGGAATGAGCAGTTCTTC.

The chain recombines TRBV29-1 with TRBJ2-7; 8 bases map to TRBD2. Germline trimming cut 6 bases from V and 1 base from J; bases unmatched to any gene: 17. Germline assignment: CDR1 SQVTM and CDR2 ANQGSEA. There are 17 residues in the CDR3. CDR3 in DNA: TGCAGCGTGCGCGGCGGGAGGACCGAATTGGGATCCTACGAGCAGTACTTC. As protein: CSVRGGRTELGSYEQYF.

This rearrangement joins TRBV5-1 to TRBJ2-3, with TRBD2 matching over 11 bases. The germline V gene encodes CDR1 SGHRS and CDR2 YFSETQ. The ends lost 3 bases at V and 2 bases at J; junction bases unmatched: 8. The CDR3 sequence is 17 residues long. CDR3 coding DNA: TGCGCCAGCAGCTCCGGAGAGGGACTAGCGGACACAGATACGCAGTATTTT. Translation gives CASSSGEGLADTDTQYF.

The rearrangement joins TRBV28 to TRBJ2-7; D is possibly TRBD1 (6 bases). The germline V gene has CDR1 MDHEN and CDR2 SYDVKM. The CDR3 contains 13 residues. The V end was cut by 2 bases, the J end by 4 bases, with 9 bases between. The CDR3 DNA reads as TGTGCCAGCAGTTTAGGACAGTTATACGAGCAGTACTTC. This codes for CASSLGQLYEQYF. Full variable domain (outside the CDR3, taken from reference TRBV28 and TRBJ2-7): DVKVTQSSRYLVKRTGEKVFLECVQDMDHENMFWYRQDPGLGLRLIYFSYDVKMKEKGDIPEGYSVSREKKERFSLILESASTNQTSMYLCASSLGQLYEQYFGPGTRLTVT.

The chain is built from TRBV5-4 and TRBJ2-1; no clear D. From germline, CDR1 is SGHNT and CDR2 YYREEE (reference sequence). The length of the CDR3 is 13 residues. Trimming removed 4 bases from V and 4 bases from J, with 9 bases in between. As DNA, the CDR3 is TGTGCCAGCAGCCACCCAGATTACAATGAGCAGTTCTTC. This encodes CASSHPDYNEQFF.

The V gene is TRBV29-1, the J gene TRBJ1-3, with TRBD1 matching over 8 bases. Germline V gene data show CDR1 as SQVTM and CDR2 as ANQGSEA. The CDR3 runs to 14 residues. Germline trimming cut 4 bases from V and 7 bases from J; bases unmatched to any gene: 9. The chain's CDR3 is CSVVLGQGGNTIYF. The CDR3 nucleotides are TGCAGCGTTGTTCTAGGACAGGGTGGTAACACCATATATTTT.

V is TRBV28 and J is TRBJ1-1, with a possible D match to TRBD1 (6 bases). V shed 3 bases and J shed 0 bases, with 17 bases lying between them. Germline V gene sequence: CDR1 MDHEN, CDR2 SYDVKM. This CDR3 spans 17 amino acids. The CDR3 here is CASSLDSGTIMNTEAFF. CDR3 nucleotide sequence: TGTGCCAGCAGTTTGGACTCCGGGACAATCATGAACACTGAAGCTTTCTTT.